This T cell receptor (beta chain) came from a study of cytomegalovirus exposure and HLA in healthy donors. General study points: Common viral pathogens seemed to be connected with several of the most significant clusters, according to a later analysis. About 87% or about 30% of the time was how often most TCR beta V segments were productive, according to an earlier analysis.

Though nominally healthy at sampling, donors likely had unrecorded immune exposures. PCR used 60 Vbeta primers and 13 Jbeta primers. In the authors' workflow: Roughly 12 million of 75 million to 85 million unique TCR beta chains were shared, per a later count. The method was immunoSEQ multiplex PCR; TCRdb's version includes in-frame clones alone and lacks a portion of them. V, J and clone size were drawn from that table, and D and trimming were deduced from the DNA. The table has roughly 180,000 clones, just under 80% seen once. Comment on this clone: Its antigen remains unknown.

This clonotype originated in a female donor in good health and CMV-seronegative. The sequenced material came from PBMCs.

The CDR3 region has the DNA TGTGCCAGTAGTATATTACCCACTACTTACCAAGAGACCCAGTACTTC. Amino acid sequence: CASSILPTTYQETQYF. The rearrangement links TRBV19 to TRBJ2-5; unclear D gene. Looked up from germline, CDR1 is LNHDA and CDR2 is SQIVND (reference sequence). V lost 2 bases to trimming and J lost 0 bases, with 13 bases between them. This CDR3 spans 16 amino acids. Complete variable domain (other parts from reference TRBV19 and TRBJ2-5): DGGITQSPKYLFRKEGQNVTLSCEQNLNHDAMYWYRQDPGQGLRLIYYSQIVNDFQKGDIAEGYSVSREKKESFPLTVTSAQKNPTAFYLCASSILPTTYQETQYFGPGTRLLVL.